A selection of T cell receptor beta chains follows, all from one sample in a study of vaccination and CD4 T cells after COVID-19. TCRdb reprocessed the PCR reads with MiXCR, giving one entry per CDR3 protein. In the table there are 13,000 to 15,000 distinct CDR3 sequences, around two fifths of which are singletons. Antigens of these TCRs are unknown. Specimen: CD4+ T cells from blood, cultured in vitro. These receptors came from a human donor who had recovered from COVID-19. Each CDR3 is given with its conserved first and last residue. The D gene is left open where the match is weak. A row's size may be missing; if present it is once, few, many or a size class.

D	V	size	J	CDR3	DNA
-	TRBV14	large	TRBJ2-5	CASSQGLAQTQYF	TGTGCCAGCAGCCAAGGTCTAGCGCAGACCCAGTACTTC
TRBD1	TRBV7-2	-	TRBJ2-7	CASSSGQYSYEQYF	TGTGCCAGCAGCTCGGGACAGTACTCCTACGAGCAGTACTTC
-	TRBV28	-	TRBJ1-1	CASSLGQSTEAFF	TGTGCCAGCAGTTTAGGGCAGTCCACTGAAGCTTTCTTT
-	TRBV11-2	medium-sized	TRBJ1-1	CASRPSRNTEAFF	TGTGCCAGCAGGCCCTCACGGAACACTGAAGCTTTCTTT
TRBD1	TRBV2	few	TRBJ2-7	CASSRGSFSYEQYF	TGTGCCAGCAGCAGGGGGTCCTTCTCCTACGAGCAGTACTTC
-	TRBV19	-	TRBJ1-6	CASSIAGNNSPLHF	TGTGCCAGTAGTATTGCCGGGAATAATTCACCCCTCCACTTT
TRBD1	TRBV5-5	-	TRBJ1-6	CASSWDRAGGSPLHF	TGTGCCAGCAGCTGGGACAGGGCGGGTGGTTCACCCCTCCACTTT
-	TRBV2	-	TRBJ2-7	CASSPNSGLSYEQYF	TGTGCCAGCAGTCCGAATAGCGGCCTCTCCTACGAGCAGTACTTC
TRBD1	TRBV6-1	-	TRBJ1-1	CASSRVRGGTEAFF	TGTGCCAGCAGTCGCGTCAGGGGGGGCACTGAAGCTTTCTTT
-	TRBV6-1	few	TRBJ1-2	CASSAPRVANYGYTF	TGTGCCAGCAGTGCCCCTAGGGTAGCTAACTATGGCTACACCTTC
TRBD1	TRBV4-1	-	TRBJ1-1	CASSQKDRDTEAFF	TGCGCCAGCAGCCAAAAGGACAGGGACACTGAAGCTTTCTTT
TRBD1	TRBV6-4	-	TRBJ2-1	CASSESDRPRHEQFF	TGTGCCAGCAGTGAGTCGGACAGGCCCCGACATGAGCAGTTCTTC
-	TRBV28	-	TRBJ1-1	CASSLISGTTEAFF	TGTGCCAGCAGTTTAATATCTGGGACCACTGAAGCTTTCTTT
-	TRBV20-1	few	TRBJ1-2	CSASFQDGYGYTF	TGCAGTGCTAGCTTCCAGGACGGCTATGGCTACACCTTC
TRBD1	TRBV5-8	-	TRBJ1-5	CASSSGTGISSNQPQHF	TGTGCCAGCAGCTCCGGGACAGGGATTTCGAGCAATCAGCCCCAGCATTTT
-	TRBV6-4	-	TRBJ2-3	CASSGLGTSQDTQYF	TGTGCCAGCAGTGGCCTAGGGACTTCACAAGATACGCAGTATTTT
TRBD2	TRBV7-3	few	TRBJ2-7	CASSTRAAGPTYEQYF	TGTGCCAGCAGCACCAGAGCAGCGGGACCTACCTACGAGCAGTACTTC
TRBD1	TRBV20-1	-	TRBJ1-1	CCGTPGGSMNTEAFF	TGCTGTGGGACGCCAGGGGGGTCGATGAACACTGAAGCTTTCTTT
-	TRBV7-9	-	TRBJ1-3	CASSLLLGGAGNTIYF	TGTGCCAGCAGCTTATTACTAGGAGGGGCTGGAAACACCATATATTTT
-	TRBV10-3	few	TRBJ1-5	CAIAPDSNQPQHF	TGTGCCATCGCCCCTGACAGCAATCAGCCCCAGCATTTT
-	TRBV12-3/TRBV12-4	-	TRBJ1-2	CASSLATNYGYTF	TGTGCCAGCAGTTTGGCGACTAACTATGGCTACACCTTC
-	TRBV12-3/TRBV12-4	few	TRBJ1-1	CASSLAGGPIVTEAFF	TGTGCCAGCAGTTTAGCAGGGGGTCCAATTGTCACTGAAGCTTTCTTT